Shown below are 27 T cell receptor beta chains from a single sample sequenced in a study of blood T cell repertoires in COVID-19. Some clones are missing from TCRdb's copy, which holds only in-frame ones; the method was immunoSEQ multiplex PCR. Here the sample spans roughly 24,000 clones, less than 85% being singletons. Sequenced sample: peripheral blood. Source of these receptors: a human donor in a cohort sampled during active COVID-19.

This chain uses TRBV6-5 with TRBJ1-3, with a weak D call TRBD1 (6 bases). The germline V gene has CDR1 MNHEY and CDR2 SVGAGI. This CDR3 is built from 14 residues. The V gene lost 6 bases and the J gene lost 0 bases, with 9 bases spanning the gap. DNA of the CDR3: TGTGCCAGCAGAGACAGGATCTCTGGAAACACCATATATTTT. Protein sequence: CASRDRISGNTIYF.

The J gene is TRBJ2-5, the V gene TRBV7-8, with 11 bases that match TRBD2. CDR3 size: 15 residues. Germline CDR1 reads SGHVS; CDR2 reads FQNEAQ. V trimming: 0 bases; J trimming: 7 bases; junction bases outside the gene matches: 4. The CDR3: CASSLALAGGGTQYF. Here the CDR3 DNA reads TGTGCCAGCAGCTTAGCGCTAGCGGGGGGAGGGACCCAGTACTTC.

The CDR3 protein is CASSRGQTYGYTF. DNA of the CDR3: TGCGCCAGCAGTCGCGGACAGACTTATGGCTACACCTTC. The chain joins TRBV5-1 to TRBJ1-2; perhaps TRBD1 as D (6 bases). Per the germline V gene, CDR1 is SGHRS and CDR2 is YFSETQ. The CDR3 has 13 amino acids. The ends were cut back, 5 bases at V and 5 bases at J, with 13 bases in the middle.

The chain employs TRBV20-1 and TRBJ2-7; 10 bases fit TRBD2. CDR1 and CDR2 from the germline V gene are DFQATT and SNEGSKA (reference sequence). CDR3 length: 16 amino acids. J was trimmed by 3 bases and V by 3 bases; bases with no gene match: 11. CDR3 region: CSASHPTSGYYYEQYF. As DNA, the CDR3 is TGCAGTGCTAGTCATCCGACTAGCGGGTACTACTACGAGCAGTACTTC.

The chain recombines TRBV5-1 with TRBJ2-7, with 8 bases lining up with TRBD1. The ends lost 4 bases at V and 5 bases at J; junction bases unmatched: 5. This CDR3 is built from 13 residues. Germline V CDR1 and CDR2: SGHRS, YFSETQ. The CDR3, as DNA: TGCGCCAGCAGCCCGGACAGGGTTGACGAGCAGTACTTC. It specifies CASSPDRVDEQYF. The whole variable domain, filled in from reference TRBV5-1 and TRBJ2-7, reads KAGVTQTPRYLIKTRGQQVTLSCSPISGHRSVSWYQQTPGQGLQFLFEYFSETQRNKGNFPGRFSGRQFSNSRSEMNVSTLELGDSALYLCASSPDRVDEQYFGPGTRLTVT.

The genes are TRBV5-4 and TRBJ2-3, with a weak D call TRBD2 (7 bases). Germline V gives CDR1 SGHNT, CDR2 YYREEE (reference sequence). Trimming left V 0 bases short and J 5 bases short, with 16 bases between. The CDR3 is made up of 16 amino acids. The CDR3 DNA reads TGTGCCAGCAGCTTGGCAAGGGGGGGCATTAGAGATACGCAGTATTTT. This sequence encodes CASSLARGGIRDTQYF.

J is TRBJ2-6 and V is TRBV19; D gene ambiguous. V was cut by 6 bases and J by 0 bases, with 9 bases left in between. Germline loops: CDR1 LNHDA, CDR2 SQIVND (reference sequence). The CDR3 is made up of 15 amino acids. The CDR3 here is CASRKLDSGANVLTF. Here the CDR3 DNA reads TGTGCCAGTAGAAAGTTAGACTCTGGGGCCAACGTCCTGACTTTC. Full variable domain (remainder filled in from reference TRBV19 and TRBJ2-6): DGGITQSPKYLFRKEGQNVTLSCEQNLNHDAMYWYRQDPGQGLRLIYYSQIVNDFQKGDIAEGYSVSREKKESFPLTVTSAQKNPTAFYLCASRKLDSGANVLTFGAGSRLTVL.

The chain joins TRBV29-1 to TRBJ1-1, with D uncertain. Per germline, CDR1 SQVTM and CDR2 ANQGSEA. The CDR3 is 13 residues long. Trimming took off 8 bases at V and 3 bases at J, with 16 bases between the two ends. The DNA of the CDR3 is TGCAGCACCTCGACCTCGAGGGACACTGAAGCTTTCTTT. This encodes CSTSTSRDTEAFF.

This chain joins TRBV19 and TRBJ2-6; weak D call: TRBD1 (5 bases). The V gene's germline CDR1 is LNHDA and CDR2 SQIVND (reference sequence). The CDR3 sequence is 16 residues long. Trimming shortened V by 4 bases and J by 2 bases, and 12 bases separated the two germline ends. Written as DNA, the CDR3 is TGTGCCAGTAGTAACAACTCAGGGACTGGGGCCAACGTCCTGACTTTC. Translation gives CASSNNSGTGANVLTF.

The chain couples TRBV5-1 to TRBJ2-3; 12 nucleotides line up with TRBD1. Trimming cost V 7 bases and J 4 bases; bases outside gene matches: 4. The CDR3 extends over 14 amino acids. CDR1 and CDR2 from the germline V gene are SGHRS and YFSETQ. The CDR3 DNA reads TGCGCCAGCGGGACAGGGGGCTTTGCAGATACGCAGTATTTT. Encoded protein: CASGTGGFADTQYF.

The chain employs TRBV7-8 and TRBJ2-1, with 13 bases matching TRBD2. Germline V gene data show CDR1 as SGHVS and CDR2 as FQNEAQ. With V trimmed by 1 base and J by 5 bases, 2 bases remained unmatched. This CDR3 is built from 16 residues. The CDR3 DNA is TGTGCCAGCAGCTTAGGACTAGCGGGGGGAGACAATGAGCAGTTCTTC. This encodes CASSLGLAGGDNEQFF.

CDR3 nucleotide sequence: TGTGCCAGCAGCCAAGAGGCGGGAGGGCCGTTTGAGCAGTTCTTC. Residues: CASSQEAGGPFEQFF. The chain recombines TRBV3-1 (or the pseudogene TRBV3-2) with TRBJ2-1; 9 bases map to TRBD2. CDR3 length: 15 amino acids. Trimming at V came to 0 bases and at J to 9 bases, leaving 6 bases not matched to a gene. CDR1 is LGHDT and CDR2 is YNNKEL in the germline V gene (reference sequence).

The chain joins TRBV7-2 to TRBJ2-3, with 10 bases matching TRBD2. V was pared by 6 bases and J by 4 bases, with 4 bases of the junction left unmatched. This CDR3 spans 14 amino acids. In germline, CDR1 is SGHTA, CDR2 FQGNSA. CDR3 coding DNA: TGTGCCAGCAGACCCGGACTAGCGGCAGATACGCAGTATTTT. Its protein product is CASRPGLAADTQYF.

Here the CDR3 reads CATSKTGYSNQPQHF. The CDR3 DNA reads TGTGCCACCAGCAAGACAGGATATAGCAATCAGCCCCAGCATTTT. The genes are TRBV15 and TRBJ1-5; possibly TRBD1 for D (6 bases). In germline, CDR1 is LNHNV, CDR2 YYDKDF (reference sequence). The CDR3 has 15 residues. Trimming removed 4 bases at V and 0 bases at J, with 10 bases between.

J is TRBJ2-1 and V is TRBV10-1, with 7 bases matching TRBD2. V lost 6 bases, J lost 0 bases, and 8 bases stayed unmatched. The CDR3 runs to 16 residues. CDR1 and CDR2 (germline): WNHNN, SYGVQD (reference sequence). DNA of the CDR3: TGCGCCAGCAGCGGGACTATCCTTAGCTCCTACAATGAGCAGTTCTTC. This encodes CASSGTILSSYNEQFF.

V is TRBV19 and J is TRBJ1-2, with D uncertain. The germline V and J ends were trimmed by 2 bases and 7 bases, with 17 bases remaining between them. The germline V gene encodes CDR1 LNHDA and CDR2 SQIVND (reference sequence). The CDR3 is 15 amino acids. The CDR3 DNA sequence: TGTGCCAGTAGTATATATCTCGGCGGAGGGTCTGGCTACACCTTC. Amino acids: CASSIYLGGGSGYTF.

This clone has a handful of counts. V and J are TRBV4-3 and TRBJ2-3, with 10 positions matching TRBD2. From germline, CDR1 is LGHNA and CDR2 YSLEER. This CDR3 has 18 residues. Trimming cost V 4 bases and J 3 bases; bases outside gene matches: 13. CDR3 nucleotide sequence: TGCGCCAGCAGCCGGAACGTAGCGGGAGGAAAGTCAACAGATACGCAGTATTTT. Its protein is CASSRNVAGGKSTDTQYF.

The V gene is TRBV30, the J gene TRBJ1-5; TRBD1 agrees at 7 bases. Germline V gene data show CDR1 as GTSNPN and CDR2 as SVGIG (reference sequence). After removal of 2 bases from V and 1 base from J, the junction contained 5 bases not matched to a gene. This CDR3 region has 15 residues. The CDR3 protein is CAWSFTGASNQPQHF. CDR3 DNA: TGTGCCTGGAGTTTCACAGGGGCGAGCAATCAGCCCCAGCATTTT.

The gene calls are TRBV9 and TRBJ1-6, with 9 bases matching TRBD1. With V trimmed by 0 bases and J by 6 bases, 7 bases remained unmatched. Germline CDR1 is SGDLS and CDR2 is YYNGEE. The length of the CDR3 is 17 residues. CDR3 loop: CASSVDGGQGINSPLHF. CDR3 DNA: TGTGCCAGCAGCGTAGATGGGGGACAGGGTATTAATTCACCCCTCCACTTT.

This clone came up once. CDR3 DNA sequence: TGTGCCAGCAGCCAGGGGGTTGGGGAAAAACTGTTTTTT. Protein product: CASSQGVGEKLFF. The chain is built from TRBV11-3 and TRBJ1-4; 7 bases are shared with TRBD1. Germline CDR1 is SGHNT and CDR2 is YENEEA. The CDR3 is 13 amino acids. V was pared by 5 bases and J by 8 bases, with 5 bases of the junction left unmatched.

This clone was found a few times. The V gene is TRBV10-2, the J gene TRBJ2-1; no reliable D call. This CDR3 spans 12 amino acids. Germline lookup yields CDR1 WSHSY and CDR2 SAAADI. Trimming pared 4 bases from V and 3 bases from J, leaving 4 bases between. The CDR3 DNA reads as TGCGCCAGCAGTGCGGGCTACAATGAGCAGTTCTTC. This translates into CASSAGYNEQFF.

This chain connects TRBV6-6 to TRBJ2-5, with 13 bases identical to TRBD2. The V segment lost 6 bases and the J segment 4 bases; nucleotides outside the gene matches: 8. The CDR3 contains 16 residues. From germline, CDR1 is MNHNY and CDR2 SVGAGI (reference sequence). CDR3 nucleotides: TGTGCCAGCAGCCAAGGGGGACTAGCGGGATCAGAGACCCAGTACTTC. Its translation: CASSQGGLAGSETQYF.

CDR3 nucleotide sequence: TGTGCCAGCAGCCCGGCCCCGGGACAGGGTTTTGAAAAACTGTTTTTT. Amino acids: CASSPAPGQGFEKLFF. The rearrangement uses TRBV7-7 and TRBJ1-4, with 9 bases matching TRBD1. The CDR3 sequence is 16 residues long. Looked up from germline, CDR1 is SSHAT and CDR2 is FNYEAQ (reference sequence). Trimming took 5 bases from V and 7 from J; bases not matched to a gene: 11.

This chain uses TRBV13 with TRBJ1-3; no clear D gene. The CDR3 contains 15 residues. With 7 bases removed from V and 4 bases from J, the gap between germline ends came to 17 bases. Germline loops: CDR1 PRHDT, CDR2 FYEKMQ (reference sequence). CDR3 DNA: TGTGCCAGCACCATCGGAGGGTTTGCAGGAAACACCATATATTTT. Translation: CASTIGGFAGNTIYF.

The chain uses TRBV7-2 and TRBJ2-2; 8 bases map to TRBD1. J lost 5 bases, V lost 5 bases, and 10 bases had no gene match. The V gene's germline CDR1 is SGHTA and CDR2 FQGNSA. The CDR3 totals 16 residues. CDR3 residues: CASSRDRTSRTGELFF. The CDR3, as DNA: TGTGCCAGCAGCCGGGACAGGACCAGTAGGACCGGGGAGCTGTTTTTT.

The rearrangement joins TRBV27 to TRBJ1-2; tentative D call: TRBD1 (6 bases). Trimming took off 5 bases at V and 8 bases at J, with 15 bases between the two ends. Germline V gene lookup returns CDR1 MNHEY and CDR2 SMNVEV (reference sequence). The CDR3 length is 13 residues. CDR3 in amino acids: CASSRRRQEGYTF. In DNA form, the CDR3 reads TGTGCCAGCAGTCGAAGGCGACAGGAGGGCTACACCTTC.

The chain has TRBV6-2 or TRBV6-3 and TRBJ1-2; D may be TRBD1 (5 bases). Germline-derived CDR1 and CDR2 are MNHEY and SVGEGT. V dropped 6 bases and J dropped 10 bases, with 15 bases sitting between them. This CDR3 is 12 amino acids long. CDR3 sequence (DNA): TGTGCCAGCAGCGATCGGACATCCCACTACACCTTC. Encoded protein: CASSDRTSHYTF.